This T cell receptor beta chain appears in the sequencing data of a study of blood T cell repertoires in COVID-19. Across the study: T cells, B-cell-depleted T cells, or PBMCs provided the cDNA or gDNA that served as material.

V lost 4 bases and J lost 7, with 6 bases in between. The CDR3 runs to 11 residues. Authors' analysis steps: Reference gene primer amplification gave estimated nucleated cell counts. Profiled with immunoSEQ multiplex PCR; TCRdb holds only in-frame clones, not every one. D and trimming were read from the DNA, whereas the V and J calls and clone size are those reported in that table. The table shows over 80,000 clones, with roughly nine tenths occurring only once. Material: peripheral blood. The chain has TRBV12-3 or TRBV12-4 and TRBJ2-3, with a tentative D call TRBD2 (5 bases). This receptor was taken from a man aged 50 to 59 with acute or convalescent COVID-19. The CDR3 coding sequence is TGTGCCAGCAGTTCGGGGAATACGCAGTATTTT. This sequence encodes CASSSGNTQYF.